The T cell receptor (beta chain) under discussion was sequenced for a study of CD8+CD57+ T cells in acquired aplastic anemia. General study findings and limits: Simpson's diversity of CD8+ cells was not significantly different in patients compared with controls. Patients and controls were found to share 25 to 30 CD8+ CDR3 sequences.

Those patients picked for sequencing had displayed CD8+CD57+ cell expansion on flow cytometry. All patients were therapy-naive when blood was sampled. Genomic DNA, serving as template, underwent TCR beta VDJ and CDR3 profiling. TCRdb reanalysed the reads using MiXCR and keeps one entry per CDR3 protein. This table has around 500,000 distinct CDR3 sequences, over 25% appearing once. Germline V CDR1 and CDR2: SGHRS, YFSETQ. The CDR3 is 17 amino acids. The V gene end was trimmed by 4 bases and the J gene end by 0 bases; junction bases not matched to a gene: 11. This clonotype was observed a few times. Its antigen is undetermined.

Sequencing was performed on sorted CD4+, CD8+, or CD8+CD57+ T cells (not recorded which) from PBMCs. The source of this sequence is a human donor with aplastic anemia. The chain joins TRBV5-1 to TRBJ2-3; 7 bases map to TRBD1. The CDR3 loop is CASSGGQTSTSTDTQYF. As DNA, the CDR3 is TGCGCCAGCAGCGGGGGACAGACGTCAACTAGCACAGATACGCAGTATTTT.